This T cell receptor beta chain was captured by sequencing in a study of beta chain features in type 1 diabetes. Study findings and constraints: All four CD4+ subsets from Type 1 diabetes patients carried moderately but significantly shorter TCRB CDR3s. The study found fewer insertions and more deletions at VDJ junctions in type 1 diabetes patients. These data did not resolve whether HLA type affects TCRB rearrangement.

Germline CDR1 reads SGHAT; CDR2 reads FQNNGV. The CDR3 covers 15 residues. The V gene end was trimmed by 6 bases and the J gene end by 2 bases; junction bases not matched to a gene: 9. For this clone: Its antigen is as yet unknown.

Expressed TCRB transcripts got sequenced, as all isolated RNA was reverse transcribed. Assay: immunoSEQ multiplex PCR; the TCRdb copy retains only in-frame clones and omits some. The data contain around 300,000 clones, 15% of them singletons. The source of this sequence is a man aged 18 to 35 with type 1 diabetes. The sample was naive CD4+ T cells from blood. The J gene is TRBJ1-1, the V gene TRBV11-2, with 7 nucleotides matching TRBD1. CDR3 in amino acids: CASRGIRGPNTEAFF. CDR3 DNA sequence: TGTGCCAGCAGGGGGATTAGGGGGCCTAACACTGAAGCTTTCTTT. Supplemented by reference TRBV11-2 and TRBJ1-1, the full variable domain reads EAGVAQSPRYKIIEKRQSVAFWCNPISGHATLYWYQQILGQGPKLLIQFQNNGVVDDSQLPKDRFSAERLKGVDSTLKIQPAKLEDSAVYLCASRGIRGPNTEAFFGQGTRLTVV.